The count of the clone carrying this TCR beta chain is one. The CDR3 has 11 amino acids. Deletions cut 4 bases from V and 0 bases from J, with 4 bases between. The germline V gene encodes CDR1 DFQATT and CDR2 SNEGSKA (reference sequence). This sample stems from a study of blood T cell repertoires in COVID-19. At the level of the study: Sites across the United States, Italy and Spain contributed samples from acute and convalescent COVID-19.

The participants were between roughly 18 and 89 years old and came from 20 to 30 US areas. The assay was immunoSEQ multiplex PCR, and TCRdb's table has in-frame clones only and misses some. The sample has about 250,000 clones, about nine tenths seen once. The chain uses TRBV20-1 and TRBJ2-7, with D hard to call. Sequences were obtained from PBMCs or T cells enriched from blood (not recorded which). This TCR was sampled from a man younger than 35 who had recovered from COVID-19. CDR3 sequence: CSATGSYEQYF. CDR3 nucleotide sequence: TGCAGTGCTACCGGCTCCTACGAGCAGTACTTC.